The sequence of this T cell receptor beta chain was determined in a study of response to subunit inactivated influenza vaccine. Findings of the study overall: The authors suggested that few new T cells are recruited per seasonal influenza vaccination.

The length of the CDR3 is 16 residues. Germline values: CDR1 MNHEY, CDR2 SVGAGI. Germline trimming cut 4 bases from V and 8 bases from J; bases unmatched to any gene: 9. Note on this clonotype: What it binds is unknown.

TCRdb used MiXCR to reprocess the RT-PCR reads, holding one entry per CDR3 protein. This table has hundreds of thousands of distinct CDR3 sequences, about 14% appearing once. Source: PBMCs from blood, taken 14 to 15 days before vaccination. The genes are TRBV6-5 and TRBJ2-2; 11 bases are a match to TRBD2. The sequence derives from a man aged 45 to 65 who received an inactivated influenza vaccine. CDR3 loop: CASSSLQLAGVGELFF. CDR3 sequence (DNA): TGTGCCAGCAGTTCCCTTCAACTAGCGGGAGTTGGGGAGCTGTTTTTT.